The 14 T cell receptor beta chains presented below share a single source sample, sequenced in a study of T cells in Graves' hyperthyroidism and ophthalmopathy. Amplified regions were TCR beta CDR3 sequences from RNA transcripts. First-round RT-PCR of the TCR CDR3 relied on the HTBI primer set. TCRdb redid the calling of the multiplex PCR reads with MiXCR, one entry per CDR3 protein. The table lists some 200,000 distinct CDR3 sequences, roughly 15% of them singletons. The sequencing sample was made of blood. The receptor set was obtained from a man between 45 and 60 years old with Graves' hyperthyroidism.

This sequence joins TRBV20-1 and TRBJ1-5; D may correspond to TRBD1 or TRBD2 (6 bases each). The J call is uncertain, as TRBJ2-3 better fits the DNA end. The CDR3 runs 13 residues. CDR1 and CDR2 (germline): DFQATT, SNEGSKA (reference sequence). This CDR3 is CSVLSGDNQPQYF. Here the CDR3 DNA reads TGCAGTGTCCTTTCGGGGGACAATCAGCCCCAGTATTTT.

The chain employs TRBV7-9 and TRBJ2-1; D remains ambiguous. CDR1 SEHNR and CDR2 FQNEAQ come from the germline V gene (reference sequence). This CDR3 has 16 residues. V lost 5 bases and J 6 bases, leaving 20 bases between the germline ends. The CDR3 sequence is CASSPRPDQSSNEQFF. The CDR3 nucleotides are TGTGCCAGCAGCCCACGACCTGACCAGTCTTCCAATGAGCAGTTCTTC.

This clonotype was counted many times. The V call is TRBV5-1, the J call TRBJ2-2; D not certain. Germline CDR1 and CDR2: SGHRS and YFSETQ. The germline V and J ends were trimmed by 0 bases and 7 bases, with 7 bases remaining between them. The length of the CDR3 is 13 residues. CDR3 loop: CASSLAWFGELFF. CDR3 DNA: TGCGCCAGCAGCTTGGCTTGGTTCGGGGAGCTGTTTTTT. Based on the CDR3 plus reference TRBV5-1 and TRBJ2-2, the full variable domain is KAGVTQTPRYLIKTRGQQVTLSCSPISGHRSVSWYQQTPGQGLQFLFEYFSETQRNKGNFPGRFSGRQFSNSRSEMNVSTLELGDSALYLCASSLAWFGELFFGEGSRLTVL.

The rearrangement joins TRBV12-5 to TRBJ2-5, with no clear D. The CDR3 is made up of 13 amino acids. V lost 3 bases, J lost 5 bases, and 10 bases lay in between. Looked up from germline, CDR1 is LGHNT and CDR2 is FRNRAP. This CDR3 is CASGFGVRETQYF. The CDR3 DNA is TGTGCTAGTGGTTTTGGGGTCCGGGAGACCCAGTACTTC.

J is TRBJ1-3 and V is TRBV19; no clear D gene. V was shortened by 3 bases and J by 0 bases, with 12 bases between the two germline ends. The CDR3 totals 16 residues. The germline gives CDR1 LNHDA, CDR2 SQIVND (reference sequence). In DNA, the CDR3 is TGTGCCAGTAGTATGGGCGGCTCCTACTCTGGAAACACCATATATTTT. It is translated as CASSMGGSYSGNTIYF.

This clonotype appeared many times. The chain has TRBV11-2 and TRBJ2-7; D not resolved. CDR1 is SGHAT, CDR2 FQNNGV, per germline. The CDR3 is made up of 12 amino acids. Trimming cost V 5 bases and J 4 bases, with 9 bases left between them. Here the CDR3 reads CASSTDGYEQYF. CDR3 coding DNA: TGTGCCAGCAGCACGGACGGGTACGAGCAGTACTTC.

This clonotype was recorded many times. The V call is TRBV3-1, the J call TRBJ1-2; D remains ambiguous. The CDR3 has 15 amino acids. Germline V gene data show CDR1 as LGHDT and CDR2 as YNNKEL (reference sequence). Deletions cut 5 bases from V and 1 base from J, with 14 bases between. CDR3 sequence (DNA): TGTGCCAGCAGCTTACGCGCGCGGATTAACTATGGCTACACCTTC. Translated: CASSLRARINYGYTF.

This clonotype has a count of ten or more. The V call is TRBV27, the J call TRBJ2-5, with a weak D call TRBD1 (5 bases). The CDR3 is made up of 13 amino acids. Trimming pared 3 bases from V and 8 bases from J, leaving 13 bases between. Germline-derived CDR1 and CDR2 are MNHEY and SMNVEV (reference sequence). As DNA, the CDR3 is TGTGCCAGCAGTTTGGGGCCAACGACAACCCAGTACTTC. Translating it yields CASSLGPTTTQYF.

This clonotype was counted many times. The genes are TRBV24-1 and TRBJ2-1; a possible D gene is TRBD1 (6 bases). V was trimmed by 3 bases and J by 1 base, leaving 15 bases between them. CDR3 length: 17 residues. Germline V gene lookup returns CDR1 KGHDR and CDR2 SFDVKD. As DNA, the CDR3 is TGTGCCACCAGTGATGAGGGGGTCGCAGGATCCTACAATGAGCAGTTCTTC. Protein sequence: CATSDEGVAGSYNEQFF.

This clonotype has ten or more counts. The chain employs TRBV12-3 or TRBV12-4 and TRBJ2-1, with 8 nucleotides matching TRBD2. This CDR3 has 15 residues. J was trimmed by 9 bases and V by 7 bases; bases with no gene match: 14. The CDR3 region has the DNA TGTGCCAGCACCGATCGCGCGGGAGGAGCTGGTGAGCAGTTCTTC. Translating it yields CASTDRAGGAGEQFF.

V is TRBV20-1 and J is TRBJ1-5; D might be TRBD1 (5 bases). Looked up from germline, CDR1 is DFQATT and CDR2 is SNEGSKA (reference sequence). This CDR3 region has 13 residues. Trimming stripped 3 bases from V and 9 bases from J, with 15 bases between. The CDR3 region is CSASKAGNGPQHF. The CDR3 DNA sequence: TGCAGTGCTAGTAAGGCAGGGAATGGGCCCCAGCATTTT.

V and J are TRBV15 and TRBJ1-1; tentative D call: TRBD1 (6 bases). Trimming shortened V by 5 bases and J by 0 bases, and 16 bases separated the two germline ends. The V gene's germline CDR1 is LNHNV and CDR2 YYDKDF (reference sequence). The CDR3 totals 16 residues. The chain's CDR3 is CATSLSLRGLNTEAFF. CDR3 DNA sequence: TGTGCCACCAGCTTAAGTCTCAGGGGATTGAACACTGAAGCTTTCTTT. The full variable domain, completed using reference TRBV15 and TRBJ1-1, is DAMVIQNPRYQVTQFGKPVTLSCSQTLNHNVMYWYQQKSSQAPKLLFHYYDKDFNNEADTPDNFQSRRPNTSFCFLDIRSPGLGDTAMYLCATSLSLRGLNTEAFFGQGTRLTVV.

This chain connects TRBV20-1 to TRBJ2-3, with TRBD2 matching over 16 bases. V trimming: 5 bases; J trimming: 4 bases; junction bases outside the gene matches: 6. Germline V CDR1 and CDR2: DFQATT, SNEGSKA (reference sequence). The CDR3 loop spans 16 amino acids. The CDR3 DNA sequence: TGCAGTGCTCCGGGACTAGCGGGAGGGGGAGCAGATACGCAGTATTTT. Translation: CSAPGLAGGGADTQYF.

CDR3 protein: CASSQTGPDYGYTF. Here the CDR3 DNA reads TGTGCCAGCTCACAAACGGGGCCTGACTATGGCTACACCTTC. This rearrangement joins TRBV18 to TRBJ1-2; tentative D call: TRBD1 (5 bases). Looked up from germline, CDR1 is KGHSH and CDR2 is LQKENI. This CDR3 is built from 14 residues. Between the trimmed V and J ends, which lost 4 bases and 3 bases, there was a span of 12 bases.